This T cell receptor (beta chain) appears in the sequencing data of a study of blood T cell repertoires in COVID-19. The method was immunoSEQ multiplex PCR; TCRdb's version includes in-frame clones alone and lacks a portion of them. Of some 170,000 clones listed, around 85% are singletons. This CDR3 is 13 amino acids long. V lost 3 bases, J lost 7 bases, and 13 bases lay in between. This sequence originates from a man in his 60s with active or convalescent COVID-19. The sequenced material came from peripheral blood. The chain couples TRBV12-3 or TRBV12-4 to TRBJ2-7, with D perhaps TRBD1 (7 bases). The CDR3 loop is CASSLTPGGEQYF. In DNA form, the CDR3 reads TGTGCCAGCAGTTTGACCCCAGGGGGGGAGCAGTACTTC.